These 29 T cell receptor beta chains originate from one sample sequenced in a study of blood T cell repertoires in COVID-19. Sequencing was performed with immunoSEQ multiplex PCR; in TCRdb, only in-frame clones are kept and a portion is missing. In the table there are 170,000 or so clones, roughly 90% of which are singletons. The sequencing input was PBMCs or T cells enriched from blood (not recorded which). These receptor sequences come from a woman between 45 and 60 years old who had recovered from COVID-19.

The chain recombines TRBV11-2 with TRBJ1-1, with TRBD1 as a possible D gene (6 bases). V lost 1 base to trimming and J lost 0 bases, with 9 bases between them. Germline V gives CDR1 SGHAT, CDR2 FQNNGV. The CDR3 is 15 amino acids. The DNA of the CDR3 is TGTGCCAGCAGCTTAGCGACAGGAATGAACACTGAAGCTTTCTTT. Protein product: CASSLATGMNTEAFF.

CDR3 nucleotide sequence: TGTGCCAGCAGCACCCCGGACAGGGCCCTTTCTCTAGGGGCCAACGTCCTGACTTTC. Its translation: CASSTPDRALSLGANVLTF. The V and J genes are TRBV5-4 and TRBJ2-6; 8 bases are a match to TRBD1. The CDR3 runs to 19 residues. J was trimmed by 4 bases and V by 4 bases; bases with no gene match: 16. The germline gives CDR1 SGHNT, CDR2 YYREEE (reference sequence).

The chain links TRBV5-6 to TRBJ2-7, with TRBD2 matching 8 bases. Germline V gene data show CDR1 as SGHDT and CDR2 as YYEEEE. J lost 6 bases, V lost 3 bases, and 11 bases had no gene match. The CDR3 totals 15 residues. CDR3 in amino acids: CASSSYFGTRSEQYF. CDR3 DNA sequence: TGTGCCAGCAGCTCCTACTTCGGGACTAGAAGCGAGCAGTACTTC.

The chain joins TRBV9 to TRBJ1-6; a possible D gene is TRBD1 (5 bases). The CDR3 is made up of 13 amino acids. Germline-derived CDR1 and CDR2 are SGDLS and YYNGEE. Trimming left V 0 bases short and J 10 bases short, with 8 bases between. This CDR3 reads CASSVGGASPLHF. CDR3 bases: TGTGCCAGCAGCGTAGGGGGCGCGTCACCCCTCCACTTT.

The chain recombines TRBV19 with TRBJ2-5; tentatively, D is TRBD1 (5 bases). The V gene's germline CDR1 is LNHDA and CDR2 SQIVND (reference sequence). The CDR3 is made up of 13 amino acids. V was pared by 9 bases and J by 2 bases, with 13 bases between. The CDR3 loop reads CASQGNTQETQYF. CDR3 sequence (DNA): TGTGCCAGCCAGGGAAATACTCAAGAGACCCAGTACTTC.

The gene calls are TRBV2 and TRBJ1-2; TRBD1 matches 10 bases. There are 15 residues in the CDR3. With V trimmed by 8 bases and J by 6 bases, 12 bases remained unmatched. CDR1 SNHLY and CDR2 FYNNEI come from the germline V gene. In DNA, the CDR3 is TGTGCCAGCGGGGGACCCCCGGGACAGGGGAATGGCTACACCTTC. Its translation: CASGGPPGQGNGYTF.

J is TRBJ1-2 and V is TRBV5-1, with a weak D call TRBD1 (6 bases). The length of the CDR3 is 15 residues. V was shortened by 3 bases and J by 6 bases, with 18 bases between the two germline ends. Per germline, CDR1 SGHRS and CDR2 YFSETQ. The CDR3 sequence is CASSWTGRGADGYTF. As DNA, the CDR3 is TGCGCCAGCAGCTGGACCGGGCGGGGGGCGGATGGCTACACCTTC.

The chain is built from TRBV10-3 and TRBJ1-2; 8 nucleotides match TRBD1. The trim removed 6 bases at V and 7 bases at J, leaving 4 bases unmatched. Germline CDR1 reads ENHRY; CDR2 reads SYGVKD. The CDR3 has 12 residues. CDR3 amino acids: CAISGQGRGYTF. The CDR3 bases are TGTGCCATCAGCGGACAGGGACGTGGCTACACCTTC.

The chain uses TRBV4-1 and TRBJ1-5; a possible D gene is TRBD1 (5 bases). CDR1 is MGHRA and CDR2 is YSYEKL in the germline V gene. V was trimmed by 6 bases and J by 5 bases, leaving 11 bases between them. The CDR3 has 13 amino acids. CDR3 sequence: CASSTARDQPQHF. The CDR3 coding sequence is TGCGCCAGCAGTACCGCCAGGGATCAGCCCCAGCATTTT.

This clone was counted once. This chain uses TRBV7-2 with TRBJ2-3, with TRBD2 as a possible D gene (7 bases). Trimming removed 4 bases at V and 6 bases at J, with 20 bases between. The CDR3 is 16 residues long. Germline V gene lookup returns CDR1 SGHTA and CDR2 FQGNSA. The CDR3 nucleotides read TGTGCCAGCAGCTCGAGGGGCGGGGGCCACCCGGATACGCAGTATTTT. Residues: CASSSRGGGHPDTQYF.

The V and J genes are TRBV7-3 and TRBJ2-1; 7 bases are shared with TRBD2. CDR3 length: 13 residues. The V and J ends lost 8 bases and 6 bases, in that order; junction bases with no gene match: 7. Germline CDR1 reads SGHTA; CDR2 reads FQGTGA. The CDR3 loop is CASGGGGFNEQFF. The CDR3 DNA is TGTGCCAGCGGCGGCGGGGGTTTCAATGAGCAGTTCTTC.

The chain couples TRBV6-2 or TRBV6-3 to TRBJ1-4; D ambiguous. The V and J ends lost 6 bases and 8 bases respectively, with 7 bases between them. Germline V gene data show CDR1 as MNHEY and CDR2 as SVGEGT. This CDR3 contains 11 residues. The CDR3 sequence is CASSNGEKLFF. The CDR3 DNA reads as TGTGCCAGCAGCAACGGGGAAAAACTGTTTTTT.

The chain recombines TRBV7-2 with TRBJ1-2; tentative D call: TRBD1 (5 bases). Germline values: CDR1 SGHTA, CDR2 FQGNSA. The CDR3 runs to 15 residues. The ends were cut back, 1 base at V and 1 base at J, with 10 bases in the middle. The CDR3 DNA is TGTGCCAGCAGCTTAGTTACAGGTTATAACTATGGCTACACCTTC. Translating it yields CASSLVTGYNYGYTF.

The chain links TRBV19 to TRBJ1-4; D is uncertain. The CDR3 spans 15 residues. V gave up 1 base and J gave up 0 bases, with 6 bases separating them. The germline V gene has CDR1 LNHDA and CDR2 SQIVND (reference sequence). The CDR3 DNA reads as TGTGCCAGTAGTATAGGAGGAGCAACTAATGAAAAACTGTTTTTT. This sequence encodes CASSIGGATNEKLFF.

This clone was seen a single time. The rearrangement links TRBV19 to TRBJ1-5; possible D gene TRBD1, 6 bases. V dropped 1 base and J dropped 3 bases, with 7 bases sitting between them. This CDR3 has 14 amino acids. Germline CDR1 reads LNHDA; CDR2 reads SQIVND (reference sequence). The CDR3 protein is CASSIGTVNQPQHF. The CDR3 DNA reads TGTGCCAGTAGTATAGGGACAGTCAATCAGCCCCAGCATTTT.

The chain links TRBV6-2 or TRBV6-3 to TRBJ1-2; 10 nucleotides agree with TRBD1. The germline gives CDR1 MNHEY, CDR2 SVGEGT. This CDR3 has 17 residues. The trim removed 5 bases at V and 7 bases at J, leaving 16 bases unmatched. The CDR3 here is CASSRNRDRGIQRGYTF. The CDR3 nucleotides read TGTGCCAGCAGTAGGAACCGGGACAGGGGTATTCAACGTGGCTACACCTTC.

As DNA, the CDR3 is TGTGCCAGCAGCTCTCTCGGGACCGGGGAGCTGTTTTTT. This gives the protein CASSSLGTGELFF. This chain joins TRBV11-3 and TRBJ2-2; no definite D call. Per the germline V gene, CDR1 is SGHNT and CDR2 is YENEEA. The CDR3 loop spans 13 amino acids. The ends were cut back, 4 bases at V and 5 bases at J, with 8 bases in the middle.

J is TRBJ1-5 and V is TRBV18, with D uncertain. CDR3 length: 14 residues. Trimming cost V 3 bases and J 7 bases, with 13 bases left between them. The germline V gene has CDR1 KGHSH and CDR2 LQKENI. The CDR3 DNA is TGTGCCAGCTCACCTTCGGGAAAAGGACAGCCCCAGCATTTT. It yields the protein CASSPSGKGQPQHF.

The gene calls are TRBV7-2 and TRBJ1-2, with 8 bases lining up with TRBD1. The V and J ends lost 5 bases and 5 bases, in that order; junction bases with no gene match: 10. The CDR3 has 15 amino acids. Germline values: CDR1 SGHTA, CDR2 FQGNSA. CDR3 nucleotides: TGTGCCAGCAGCGCAAGGGTGGACAGGGTATATGGCTACACCTTC. Its protein product is CASSARVDRVYGYTF.

V gene TRBV24-1 combines with J gene TRBJ1-5, with D possibly matching TRBD1 (5 bases). Germline V gene sequence: CDR1 KGHDR, CDR2 SFDVKD. Trimming left V 5 bases short and J 4 bases short, with 8 bases between. This CDR3 is 13 amino acids long. The CDR3 DNA sequence: TGTGCCACCAGTGTTGGGGCAAATCAGCCCCAGCATTTT. Its protein product is CATSVGANQPQHF.

This sequence joins TRBV27 and TRBJ2-7; D perhaps matches TRBD2 (5 bases). Germline assignment: CDR1 MNHEY and CDR2 SMNVEV (reference sequence). V lost 5 bases, J lost 2 bases, and 16 bases lay in between. The CDR3 consists of 15 residues. CDR3 sequence reads: CASSLGLRTPYEQYF. The CDR3 DNA reads as TGTGCCAGCAGTCTAGGACTCCGGACTCCCTACGAGCAGTACTTC.

The chain links TRBV6-5 to TRBJ2-1, with a possible D match to TRBD2 (6 bases). Trimming shortened V by 7 bases and J by 10 bases, and 14 bases separated the two germline ends. The germline V gene encodes CDR1 MNHEY and CDR2 SVGAGI. The CDR3 covers 12 residues. In DNA, the CDR3 is TGTGCCAGCACCCCCGTAGGACTAGAGCAGTTCTTC. Its translation is CASTPVGLEQFF.

This clone was found once. The CDR3 sequence: CASSFGGAGGNSETQYF. The CDR3 nucleotides are TGTGCCAGCAGCTTCGGTGGGGCAGGGGGCAATTCGGAGACCCAGTACTTC. The J gene is TRBJ2-5, the V gene TRBV5-4; 8 positions match TRBD1. Germline V lookup: CDR1 SGHNT, CDR2 YYREEE (reference sequence). CDR3 size: 17 residues. V gave up 2 bases and J gave up 5 bases; unmatched junction bases: 14.

This chain links TRBV6-1 with TRBJ1-2; D may be TRBD1 (6 bases). In germline, CDR1 is MNHNS, CDR2 SASEGT. The CDR3 length is 12 residues. The V gene lost 3 bases and the J gene lost 10 bases, with 12 bases spanning the gap. In nucleotides, the CDR3 is TGTGCCAGCAGTGACAGGGGTCGTGACTACACCTTC. It translates to CASSDRGRDYTF.

This clone showed up just once. V and J are TRBV6-5 and TRBJ1-4; D call uncertain. The V end lost 7 bases, the J end lost 3 bases, and 15 bases lay between the germline ends. The CDR3 contains 15 residues. CDR1 and CDR2 (germline): MNHEY, SVGAGI. The CDR3 is CASTPLSIANEKLFF. CDR3 in DNA: TGTGCCAGCACCCCCTTGAGTATCGCTAATGAAAAACTGTTTTTT.

The J gene is TRBJ1-1, the V gene TRBV7-2, with TRBD1 identical over 7 bases. The J segment lost 0 bases and the V segment lost 5 bases, leaving 18 bases of the junction unmatched. This CDR3 is 19 amino acids long. Germline lookup yields CDR1 SGHTA and CDR2 FQGNSA. CDR3 amino acids: CASSPPPDRFPRMNTEAFF. CDR3 nucleotides: TGTGCCAGCAGCCCGCCCCCGGACAGGTTCCCCCGAATGAACACTGAAGCTTTCTTT. The variable domain in full, with the rest retrieved from reference TRBV7-2 and TRBJ1-1, is GAGVSQSPSNKVTEKGKDVELRCDPISGHTALYWYRQSLGQGLEFLIYFQGNSAPDKSGLPSDRFSAERTGGSVSTLTIQRTQQEDSAVYLCASSPPPDRFPRMNTEAFFGQGTRLTVV.

This chain connects TRBV25-1 to TRBJ2-5; 8 bases align to TRBD2. CDR1 and CDR2 (germline): MGHDK, SYGVNS. There are 17 residues in the CDR3. V trimming: 2 bases; J trimming: 1 base; junction bases outside the gene matches: 9. The CDR3 DNA follows: TGTGCCAGCAGTGAACCGGGAGGGCTAGCGGGCCAAGAGACCCAGTACTTC. Translation gives CASSEPGGLAGQETQYF.

This clone was found once. The chain is built from TRBV5-1 and TRBJ2-3; 11 bases match TRBD2. The germline CDR1 and CDR2 sequences are SGHRS and YFSETQ. J gave up 6 bases and V 4 bases, and 10 bases lay outside the gene matches. The CDR3 has 16 residues. The CDR3 region has the DNA TGCGCCAGCAGCAGGAATAGCGGGGGGGCCAGTGATACGCAGTATTTT. This encodes CASSRNSGGASDTQYF.

This rearrangement joins TRBV19 to TRBJ2-7; tentatively, D is TRBD1 (5 bases). The CDR3 covers 14 residues. Germline values: CDR1 LNHDA, CDR2 SQIVND (reference sequence). The V end lost 3 bases, the J end lost 2 bases, and 11 bases lay between the germline ends. CDR3 in amino acids: CASSMTETPYEQYF. For the CDR3, the DNA is TGTGCCAGTAGTATGACAGAAACTCCCTACGAGCAGTACTTC. The full variable domain, its missing parts supplied by reference TRBV19 and TRBJ2-7, is DGGITQSPKYLFRKEGQNVTLSCEQNLNHDAMYWYRQDPGQGLRLIYYSQIVNDFQKGDIAEGYSVSREKKESFPLTVTSAQKNPTAFYLCASSMTETPYEQYFGPGTRLTVT.